What follows is one TCR beta chain and its context. Its antigen is currently unknown. This record comes from a study of graft-versus-host responses after intestinal transplantation. Trimming took 1 base from V and 6 from J, leaving 10 bases between them. Germline V gene sequence: CDR1 LNHDA, CDR2 SQIVND (reference sequence). The CDR3 runs 13 residues. Study-wide findings and caveats: HvG clone declines early post-transplant were associated with peak circulating GvH levels. Present in recipient marrow, GvH clones included some that appeared first in ileum or blood.

Libraries were prepared by immunoSEQ multiplex PCR; TCRdb keeps only in-frame clonotypes and omits some of them. The sample lists roughly 93,000 clones; over 80% were seen once. The input for sequencing was unstimulated CD8+ T cells sorted from spleen or lymph node cells, taken before intestinal transplant. The V and J genes are TRBV19 and TRBJ2-7, with D possibly matching TRBD2 (6 bases). The TCR comes from a human donor who received an intestinal transplant. The CDR3 reads CASSIAGVSEQYF. CDR3 in DNA: TGTGCCAGTAGTATAGCGGGAGTTTCCGAGCAGTACTTC.